The entry that follows covers one TCR beta chain sequence. Using around 180 ng DNA, some 30,000 T cell genomes, the sorted-subset replicate PCRs were run. The method was immunoSEQ multiplex PCR; TCRdb's version includes in-frame clones alone and lacks a portion of them. Found here are 190,000 or so clones, 80% to 95% of them singletons; the top ten hold 0.067%. This sample is drawn from a study of shared clonotypes between healthy human individuals. All donors were Caucasian adults living in Nashville, Tennessee. V shed 5 bases, J shed 2 bases, and the junction held 7 bases outside the gene matches. CDR1 is SEHNR, CDR2 FQNEAQ, per germline (reference sequence). CDR3 size: 15 residues.

Source material: naive CD4+ T cells sorted from blood. The subset here: CD45RA+ positively selected. The chain carries TRBV7-9 and TRBJ2-7, with 9 nucleotides matching TRBD1. The clonotype was recovered from a woman in her twenties or thirties in good health. This chain's CDR3 is CASSLRQGGPYEQYF. CDR3 DNA sequence: TGTGCCAGCAGCCTAAGACAGGGGGGACCCTACGAGCAGTACTTC.